The 32 T cell receptor beta chains below were found in one sample sequenced in a study of T cell repertoires in cytomegalovirus infection. One entry per CDR3 protein, called by TCRdb with MiXCR from the reads. This sample has 700,000 to 900,000 distinct CDR3 sequences, with approximately 32% found just once. These receptors' targets are unknown. The sequencing here drew on cultured CD8+ T cells from PBMCs, taken from culture after CMV antigen stimulation. These receptors were collected from a human donor in good health (CMV status not recorded). Some clones in this sample may be carry-over from other donors' samples.

The chain links TRBV7-3 to TRBJ2-1; 10 positions match TRBD2. J lost 9 bases, V lost 2 bases, and 13 bases had no gene match. This CDR3 is 17 amino acids long. CDR1 and CDR2 (germline): SGHTA, FQGTGA. This chain's CDR3 is CASSLGLAGGPLTEQFF. In DNA, the CDR3 is TGTGCCAGCAGCTTAGGGTTAGCGGGGGGTCCATTAACTGAGCAGTTCTTC.

The V call is TRBV2, the J call TRBJ2-7; TRBD2 is a possible D gene (6 bases). CDR3 length equals 14 residues. V was cut by 5 bases and J by 3 bases, with 14 bases left in between. Germline V lookup: CDR1 SNHLY, CDR2 FYNNEI. CDR3 bases: TGTGCCAGCAGTAGACCCGGGAGTCACTACGAGCAGTACTTC. It is translated as CASSRPGSHYEQYF.

The sample holds many counts of this clonotype. V is TRBV28 and J is TRBJ2-3, with 11 bases identical to TRBD2. The junction had 19 bases not matched to a gene; V was cut back by 5 bases and J by 0 bases. The V gene's germline CDR1 is MDHEN and CDR2 SYDVKM. The CDR3 extends over 21 amino acids. In DNA form, the CDR3 reads TGTGCCAGCAGTGATCTCCGGGACGACGGACTAGCGGGTGCTAGCACAGATACGCAGTATTTT. It encodes CASSDLRDDGLAGASTDTQYF. Supplemented by reference TRBV28 and TRBJ2-3, the full variable domain reads DVKVTQSSRYLVKRTGEKVFLECVQDMDHENMFWYRQDPGLGLRLIYFSYDVKMKEKGDIPEGYSVSREKKERFSLILESASTNQTSMYLCASSDLRDDGLAGASTDTQYFGPGTRLTVL.

This chain links TRBV12-3 or TRBV12-4 with TRBJ2-1; 11 nucleotides match TRBD2. The CDR3 runs 18 residues. Trimming removed 4 bases from V and 4 bases from J; junction bases left unmatched: 12. The CDR3 region is CASSSLYLTSGTYNEQFF. For the CDR3, the DNA is TGTGCCAGCAGTTCCCTTTATTTGACTAGCGGGACATACAATGAGCAGTTCTTC.

Turning to this clonotype: A much bigger clone sits one base away, suggesting this may be a read error. The CDR3 protein is CTSSSRTSGGAGEQFF. The DNA for the CDR3 is TGTACCAGCAGCTCCCGGACTAGCGGGGGGGCGGGTGAGCAGTTCTTC. The chain carries TRBV11-3 and TRBJ2-1; 15 positions match TRBD2. The CDR3 has 16 amino acids. The germline V gene has CDR1 SGHNT and CDR2 YENEEA.

The DNA for the CDR3 is TGTGCCAGCAGCCCTGGATCCCGGGGGGAATCCTACGAGCAGTACTTC. Protein product: CASSPGSRGESYEQYF. This sequence joins TRBV4-2 and TRBJ2-7; 7 bases align to TRBD2. This CDR3 is 16 amino acids long. V dropped 4 bases and J dropped 1; count of bases not matched to a gene: 10. Germline values: CDR1 LGHNA, CDR2 YNFKEQ.

The rearrangement uses TRBV3-1 and TRBJ1-1; D unclear. The germline V gene has CDR1 LGHDT and CDR2 YNNKEL (reference sequence). The length of the CDR3 is 14 residues. V was pared by 4 bases and J by 10 bases, with 19 bases between. The CDR3 spells CASSPRTDRDGAFF. The CDR3 DNA is TGTGCCAGCAGCCCTCGCACGGACCGAGACGGAGCTTTCTTT.

This chain links TRBV12-3 or TRBV12-4 with TRBJ1-1; D is perhaps TRBD1 (6 bases). Trimming stripped 3 bases from V and 4 bases from J, with 12 bases between. This CDR3 spans 14 amino acids. CDR3 region: CASSFEGHSTEAFF. The CDR3 DNA sequence: TGTGCCAGCAGTTTTGAGGGACACAGCACTGAAGCTTTCTTT.

The rearrangement links TRBV5-1 to TRBJ1-2; TRBD1 matches 8 bases. Unmatched junction bases numbered 12, after V lost 4 bases and J lost 4 bases. The CDR3 runs to 16 residues. CDR1 SGHRS and CDR2 YFSETQ come from the germline V gene. In nucleotides, the CDR3 is TGCGCCAGCAGCCTTAACGACAGGGGCTGGGGCTATGGCTACACCTTC. This encodes CASSLNDRGWGYGYTF.

This clonotype was detected only a few times. J is TRBJ2-2 and V is TRBV5-6; TRBD1 matches 10 bases. The CDR3 runs to 16 residues. The germline gives CDR1 SGHDT, CDR2 YYEEEE. J gave up 7 bases and V 3 bases, and 9 bases lay outside the gene matches. CDR3 bases: TGTGCCAGCAGCTACCCCGGGACAGGGGAGGACGGGGAGCTGTTTTTT. Protein: CASSYPGTGEDGELFF. The full variable domain, its missing parts supplied by reference TRBV5-6 and TRBJ2-2, is DAGVTQSPTHLIKTRGQQVTLRCSPKSGHDTVSWYQQALGQGPQFIFQYYEEEERQRGNFPDRFSGHQFPNYSSELNVNALLLGDSALYLCASSYPGTGEDGELFFGEGSRLTVL.

The J gene is TRBJ1-1, the V gene TRBV12-3 or TRBV12-4; D gene ambiguous. The CDR3 contains 16 residues. CDR3 residues: CTIIKEDGGIGTEAFF. As DNA, the CDR3 is TGTACCATCATTAAAGAGGACGGTGGAATAGGGACTGAAGCTTTCTTT.

This chain connects TRBV15 to TRBJ1-2; D remains unclear. Germline CDR1 reads LNHNV; CDR2 reads YYDKDF (reference sequence). V was shortened by 3 bases and J by 0 bases, with 8 bases between the two germline ends. This CDR3 is 14 amino acids long. This CDR3 reads CATSSRATNYGYTF. For the CDR3, the DNA is TGTGCCACCAGCAGTCGAGCGACTAACTATGGCTACACCTTC.

This clonotype came up a few times. The chain has TRBV9 and TRBJ2-3; D is perhaps TRBD2 (5 bases). V gave up 4 bases and J gave up 4 bases, with 10 bases separating them. The germline V gene has CDR1 SGDLS and CDR2 YYNGEE. The CDR3 consists of 13 residues. As DNA, the CDR3 is TGTGCCAGCAGCACGGAGGTCCCAGATACGCAGTATTTT. Amino acid sequence: CASSTEVPDTQYF.

This chain connects TRBV4-1 to TRBJ2-7; D might be TRBD2 (6 bases). Trimming cost V 4 bases and J 5 bases, with 15 bases left between them. The CDR3 has 14 amino acids. The V gene's germline CDR1 is MGHRA and CDR2 YSYEKL. The CDR3 loop is CASSLRWDLDEQYF. CDR3 coding DNA: TGCGCCAGCAGCCTGAGATGGGACTTGGACGAGCAGTACTTC.

The rearrangement joins TRBV27 to TRBJ2-2, with D possibly being TRBD1 or TRBD2 (5 bases each). This CDR3 contains 14 residues. Trimming took 2 bases from V and 9 from J, leaving 13 bases between them. Germline values: CDR1 MNHEY, CDR2 SMNVEV (reference sequence). The CDR3 loop is CASSLIEGKRELFF. CDR3 nucleotides: TGTGCCAGCAGTTTAATTGAGGGGAAGAGGGAGCTGTTTTTT.

This clonotype was counted a few times. CDR3 DNA: TGTGCCAGCAGTGGTCGGGACGGATCCTACGAGCAGTACGTC. Translation gives CASSGRDGSYEQYV. V is TRBV6-1 and J is TRBJ2-7; D possibly uses TRBD1 or TRBD2 (5 bases each). Per the germline V gene, CDR1 is MNHNS and CDR2 is SASEGT. The V end lost 4 bases, the J end lost 1 base, and 11 bases lay between the germline ends. This CDR3 spans 14 amino acids.

This clonotype was recorded a few times. The V call is TRBV5-1, the J call TRBJ2-1; 13 bases are shared with TRBD2. Germline V gives CDR1 SGHRS, CDR2 YFSETQ. V lost 7 bases, J lost 8 bases, and 18 bases stayed unmatched. There are 18 residues in the CDR3. The CDR3 loop reads CASFFLPRTSGGSYEQFF. CDR3 nucleotide sequence: TGCGCCAGCTTTTTCCTCCCCAGGACTAGCGGGGGTAGCTATGAGCAGTTCTTC.

J is TRBJ2-4 and V is TRBV5-1, with TRBD2 as a possible D gene (6 bases). CDR1 is SGHRS, CDR2 YFSETQ, per germline. The CDR3 spans 13 residues. V was cut by 7 bases and J by 6 bases, with 14 bases left in between. The CDR3 loop reads CASREKGGNIQYF. The CDR3 bases are TGCGCCAGCCGGGAGAAGGGTGGAAACATTCAGTACTTC.

This chain connects TRBV5-3 to TRBJ1-2; possible D gene TRBD1, 5 bases. TRBV5-3 counts as an open reading frame of uncertain function. V was cut by 8 bases and J by 4 bases, with 24 bases left in between. The CDR3 consists of 16 residues. CDR3 in DNA: TGTGCCAGCAGTCCATACGGAGAACAGGTCATCTATGGCTACACCTTC. Protein sequence: CASSPYGEQVIYGYTF.

To note about this clonotype: A read error may account for a junction end that differs from germline. The chain couples TRBV6-8 to TRBJ2-3; TRBD1 aligns across 9 bases. The germline CDR1 and CDR2 sequences are MNHGY and SAAAGT. The CDR3 has 13 amino acids. The CDR3 sequence is CAIWTGDTDTQCF. CDR3 bases: TGTGCCATCTGGACAGGGGACACAGATACGCAGTGTTTT.

The chain joins TRBV3-1 to TRBJ2-5; D call uncertain. This CDR3 is built from 14 residues. V shed 7 bases and J shed 5 bases, with 17 bases lying between them. CDR1 is LGHDT, CDR2 YNNKEL, per germline (reference sequence). The CDR3, as DNA: TGTGCCAGCAAGGGCCGTGAGCCTTGGGAGACCCAGTACTTC. Translation gives CASKGREPWETQYF.

The chain links TRBV15 to TRBJ1-1; D is unresolved. The V and J ends lost 0 bases and 3 bases respectively, with 8 bases between them. CDR3 size: 14 residues. Per the germline V gene, CDR1 is LNHNV and CDR2 is YYDKDF (reference sequence). CDR3: CATSRDSGYTEAFF. CDR3 sequence (DNA): TGTGCCACCAGCAGAGATTCCGGATACACTGAAGCTTTCTTT.

J is TRBJ2-6 and V is TRBV2; D uncertain. The CDR3 has 14 residues. Per the germline V gene, CDR1 is SNHLY and CDR2 is FYNNEI. V lost 4 bases and J lost 4, with 8 bases in between. The CDR3 nucleotides read TGTGCCAGCAGTGCCCTCTTCGGGGCCAACGTCCTGACTTTC. It encodes CASSALFGANVLTF. The variable domain in full, with the rest retrieved from reference TRBV2 and TRBJ2-6, is EPEVTQTPSHQVTQMGQEVILRCVPISNHLYFYWYRQILGQKVEFLVSFYNNEISEKSEIFDDQFSVERPDGSNFTLKIRSTKLEDSAMYFCASSALFGANVLTFGAGSRLTVL.

A few counts support this clonotype. The gene calls are TRBV7-9 and TRBJ2-1, with a weak D call TRBD2 (6 bases). Germline-derived CDR1 and CDR2 are SEHNR and FQNEAQ (reference sequence). CDR3 length: 15 residues. Trimming left V 8 bases short and J 7 bases short, with 21 bases between. CDR3 protein: CASSTEGYFGNEQFF. CDR3 nucleotide sequence: TGTGCCAGCTCCACGGAGGGGTACTTCGGGAATGAGCAGTTCTTC.

The chain has TRBV27 and TRBJ1-2; D is possibly TRBD1 (5 bases). Trimming shortened V by 3 bases and J by 3 bases, and 23 bases separated the two germline ends. The CDR3 has 18 amino acids. Germline CDR1 reads MNHEY; CDR2 reads SMNVEV (reference sequence). In nucleotides, the CDR3 is TGTGCCAGCAGTTTTAACCCCTTTCGGGCAGGGTGGTACTATGGCTACACCTTC. The encoded protein is CASSFNPFRAGWYYGYTF.

The chain has TRBV19 and TRBJ2-5; D is possibly TRBD1 or TRBD2 (6 bases each). The germline gives CDR1 LNHDA, CDR2 SQIVND (reference sequence). The CDR3 has 15 amino acids. The V end lost 5 bases, the J end lost 5 bases, and 18 bases lay between the germline ends. The CDR3 is CASSPQGIGGETQYF. The CDR3 region has the DNA TGTGCCAGTAGTCCTCAGGGGATTGGGGGGGAGACCCAGTACTTC.

This clonotype was recorded a few times. The rearrangement joins TRBV2 to TRBJ2-3; 9 nucleotides match TRBD1. The germline V gene encodes CDR1 SNHLY and CDR2 FYNNEI. The CDR3 sequence is 17 residues long. Trimming cost V 2 bases and J 6 bases; bases outside gene matches: 12. The CDR3 nucleotides read TGTGCCAGCAGTGAATTTCTCCGACAGGGGGTAAAGGATACGCAGTATTTT. It yields the protein CASSEFLRQGVKDTQYF.

This clonotype was observed at least ten times. The chain is built from TRBV4-1 and TRBJ1-6; TRBD1 matches 7 bases. J lost 9 bases, V lost 4 bases, and 12 bases had no gene match. Germline V CDR1 and CDR2: MGHRA, YSYEKL. The length of the CDR3 is 16 residues. The CDR3 DNA sequence: TGCGCCAGCAGCCTGGCCGTGGACAGGAGAGGTTCACCCCTCCACTTT. Translation: CASSLAVDRRGSPLHF.

This chain links TRBV11-2 with TRBJ1-5; 9 bases are shared with TRBD1. Gene TRBJ2-3 matches the end of the DNA better, so the J call may be wrong. The length of the CDR3 is 16 residues. Germline V lookup: CDR1 SGHAT, CDR2 FQNNGV. The CDR3 region has the DNA TGTGCCAGCAGCCCAGGGACAGGGAATAGCAATCAGCCCCAGTATTTT. Translation: CASSPGTGNSNQPQYF.

There are a few counts of this clonotype. The V and J genes are TRBV7-6 and TRBJ1-5; D call uncertain. In germline, CDR1 is SGHVS, CDR2 FNYEAQ. This CDR3 is 13 amino acids long. V was clipped by 0 bases and J by 10 bases, with 10 bases between them. Written as DNA, the CDR3 is TGTGCCAGCAGCTTAGCGGAACGGCCACCCCAGCATTTT. It codes for CASSLAERPPQHF.

This clonotype was seen a few times. The chain uses TRBV27 and TRBJ1-1; D is unresolved. Germline V lookup: CDR1 MNHEY, CDR2 SMNVEV (reference sequence). The germline V and J ends were trimmed by 5 bases and 0 bases, with 4 bases remaining between them. CDR3 length: 12 amino acids. As DNA, the CDR3 is TGTGCCAGCAGTACCCTGAACACTGAAGCTTTCTTT. This encodes CASSTLNTEAFF.

This rearrangement joins TRBV7-2 to TRBJ2-7; maybe TRBD1 (6 bases). In germline, CDR1 is SGHTA, CDR2 FQGNSA. The CDR3 spans 14 residues. Trimming pared 0 bases from V and 2 bases from J, leaving 8 bases between. CDR3 amino acids: CASSLAWDTYEQYF. In DNA form, the CDR3 reads TGTGCCAGCAGCTTAGCATGGGACACCTACGAGCAGTACTTC.